Sequencing of this T cell receptor (beta chain) was carried out in a study of cytomegalovirus exposure and HLA in healthy donors. PCR used 60 Vbeta primers and 13 Jbeta primers. Clones were read by immunoSEQ multiplex PCR, and TCRdb kept only the in-frame ones, dropping some. This sample has more than 80,000 clones, with around three fifths found just once. As concerns this clone: The antigen remains undetermined.

Findings and limits, study-wide: Most TCRs appeared rarely, but some public TCRs recurred in many donors. The authors later linked a missense DCLRE1C variant to TCR beta V- and J-gene trimming.

The CDR3 length is 14 residues. Germline values: CDR1 WNHNN, CDR2 SYGVQD (reference sequence). Deletions cut 4 bases from V and 0 bases from J, with 8 bases between. The receptor was isolated from a woman in her 40s in good health and CMV-seropositive. The chain carries TRBV10-1 and TRBJ2-3; D possibly corresponds to TRBD2 (5 bases). The sample was PBMCs. The CDR3 sequence is CASSAGMSTDTQYF. The CDR3 region has the DNA TGCGCCAGCAGTGCCGGGATGAGCACAGATACGCAGTATTTT.